This T cell receptor beta chain was recovered during a study of blood T cell repertoires in COVID-19 (dated by TCRdb to 2018 to 2020). Background on the whole study: Collaborator samples came from the United States, Italy and Spain and covered acute and convalescent phases of COVID-19. Where HLA class I and class II types were available, the types were taken from metadata supplied by the sample provider, not from assay-based typing. The dataset comprised deeply sampled blood TCRbeta repertoires from subjects exposed to, actively infected with, or recovered from COVID-19. A freely available public database, intended as a resource for researchers studying the immune response to SARS-CoV-2, is where the repertoires were released. The sample metadata nearly always contained a de-identified subject ID, COVID-19 status, age in years and sex. The samples were drawn from two sources: the first 160 participants of the ongoing ImmuneRACE study, and fewer than 1,500 subjects contributed by 6 global collaborators. The prospective study material was composed of cDNA or gDNA derived from T cells, B-cell-depleted T cells, or PBMCs.

A second Seattle source provided samples from volunteer blood donors who had recovered from COVID-19. The collaborating institutions used their own protocols to collect whole blood in K2EDTA tubes. For TCRbeta analysis, collaborator samples were shipped as frozen whole blood, as isolated PBMCs, or as DNA extracted from either sample type. V is reduced by 3 bases and J by 8 bases, leaving a spacing of 14 bases between them. From its cysteine to its phenylalanine, the CDR3 spans 13 amino acids. The CDR3 DNA has 39 bases and is translated from base 1. Looking up the germline V gene yields CDR1 SGHTA and CDR2 FQGNSA. Paper-wide results and their limitations: The quantity of clinical and demographic metadata differed by source and by participant and was supplied without curation.

Comments on this clone: The antigen it recognizes is unknown. Base qualities are not recorded, but no much larger clone differs from it by a single base.

TCRbeta CDR3 regions were amplified from genomic DNA by means of the immunoSEQ Assay, a bias-controlled multiplex PCR. On the study's bioinformatics: Within the assay, amplification of reference gene primers was used to estimate how many nucleated cells each sample contained. Sequence reads were collapsed and filtered to measure the absolute abundance of every unique TCRbeta CDR3 rearrangement. For each sample, productive Simpson clonality was calculated as the square root of Simpson's diversity index across productive rearrangements. TCRdb mirrors the immuneACCESS table, restricted to in-frame sequences. Some clones are absent from its copies; in checked studies, under half trace to an unresolved V gene, and the reason for the others is unknown. For V, J and clone size, that table is used; D and trimming come from the DNA. Recorded for this sample are some 130,000 clones; around 80% of them occurred a single time. Jointly, the top ten make up approximately 9.9% of the sample.

This chain joins TRBV7-2 to TRBJ2-7; TRBD1 could be the D gene, as 5 bases match. The sequencing sample was made of peripheral blood. This sequence originates from a man aged 55 to 70 who had recovered from COVID-19. The DNA is as follows: TGTGCCAGCAGCTTCCAGGCAGGGAAAAAGCAGTACTTC. This encodes CASSFQAGKKQYF.